The rows below give T cell receptor beta chains drawn from one sample of a study of blood T cell repertoires in COVID-19. Libraries were prepared by immunoSEQ multiplex PCR; TCRdb keeps only in-frame clonotypes and omits some of them. The sample lists about 240,000 clones; approximately 83% were seen once. The sequenced sample consisted of PBMCs or T cells enriched from blood (not recorded which). The receptors derive from a woman aged 40 to 55 who had been exposed to COVID-19. Both conserved end residues are trimmed from each CDR3. Size is omitted from some rows. Given values are once, few, many or a class for expanded clones.

clone_size	v_call	j_call	cdr3_aa
NA	TRBV7-2	TRBJ1-6	ASSLGGGVNSPLH
NA	TRBV15	TRBJ1-5	ATSSQGSNQPQH
NA	TRBV19	TRBJ1-2	ASSIRLEGTYGYT
NA	TRBV18	TRBJ2-7	ASSPGVGYEQY
once	TRBV6-6	TRBJ2-1	ASSPRDSHFPANEQF
once	TRBV7-6	TRBJ1-1	ASSPLQGARTEAF
few	TRBV29-1	TRBJ1-4	SGRGLGEKLF
NA	TRBV11-2	TRBJ1-2	ASTHGTGGDVNYGYT
NA	TRBV6-1	TRBJ1-4	ASSGWGGATNEKLF
NA	TRBV27	TRBJ2-2	ASSPSGRTDTGELF
NA	TRBV3-1/TRBV3-2	TRBJ1-1	ASSPRDANTEAF
NA	TRBV5-4	TRBJ1-2	ASSTIDVRVIAKEGYGYT
NA	TRBV6-2/TRBV6-3	TRBJ1-4	ASSSRVHLF